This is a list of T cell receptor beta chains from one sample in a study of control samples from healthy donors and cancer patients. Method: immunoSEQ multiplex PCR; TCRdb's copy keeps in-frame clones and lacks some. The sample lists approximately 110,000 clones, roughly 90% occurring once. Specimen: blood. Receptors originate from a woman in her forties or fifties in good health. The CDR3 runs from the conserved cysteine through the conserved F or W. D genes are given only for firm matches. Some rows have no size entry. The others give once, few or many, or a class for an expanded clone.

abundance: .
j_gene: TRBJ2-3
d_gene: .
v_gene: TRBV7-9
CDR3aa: CASSRRQPTDTQYF
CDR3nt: TGTGCCAGCAGCCGAAGACAGCCCACAGATACGCAGTATTTT

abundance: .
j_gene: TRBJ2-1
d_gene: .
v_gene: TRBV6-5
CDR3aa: CASSYYSHLRNEQFF
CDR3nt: TGTGCCAGCAGTTATTACTCGCACCTCCGTAATGAGCAGTTCTTC

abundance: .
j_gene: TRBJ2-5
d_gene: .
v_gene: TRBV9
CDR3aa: CASSVDQYF
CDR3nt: TGTGCCAGCAGCGTCGACCAGTACTTC

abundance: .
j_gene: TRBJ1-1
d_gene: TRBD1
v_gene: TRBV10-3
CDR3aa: CAIRPYTGTALDPGTEAFF
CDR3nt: TGTGCCATCAGGCCGTACACAGGGACAGCGTTAGATCCAGGAACTGAAGCTTTCTTT

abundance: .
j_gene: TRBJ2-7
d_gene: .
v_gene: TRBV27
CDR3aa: CASSLGWGEQYF
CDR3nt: TGTGCCAGCAGTTTAGGGTGGGGCGAGCAGTACTTC

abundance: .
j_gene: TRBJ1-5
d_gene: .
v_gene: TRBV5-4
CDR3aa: CASSLGRDQPQHF
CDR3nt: TGTGCCAGCAGCTTGGGCAGGGATCAGCCCCAGCATTTT

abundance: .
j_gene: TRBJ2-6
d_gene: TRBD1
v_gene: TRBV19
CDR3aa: CASSPGTGRAGANVLTF
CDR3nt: TGTGCCAGTAGTCCCGGGACAGGGAGGGCTGGGGCCAACGTCCTGACTTTC

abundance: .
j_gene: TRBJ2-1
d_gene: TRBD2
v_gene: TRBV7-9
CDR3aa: CASSIGGRGNEQFF
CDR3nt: TGTGCCAGCAGTATAGGCGGGAGGGGCAATGAGCAGTTCTTC

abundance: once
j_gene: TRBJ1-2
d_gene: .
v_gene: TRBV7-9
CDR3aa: CASSLVGPSLSYGYTF
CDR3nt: TGTGCCAGCAGCTTAGTTGGACCCTCCCTATCCTATGGCTACACCTTC

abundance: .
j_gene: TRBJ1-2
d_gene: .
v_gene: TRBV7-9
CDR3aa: CASSFDPPGDYGYTF
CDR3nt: TGTGCCAGCAGCTTTGATCCCCCAGGGGACTATGGCTACACCTTC

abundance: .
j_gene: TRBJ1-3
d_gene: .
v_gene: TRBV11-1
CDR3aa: CASSLKGRNSGNTIYF
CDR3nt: TGTGCCAGCAGCTTAAAGGGACGGAACTCTGGAAACACCATATATTTT

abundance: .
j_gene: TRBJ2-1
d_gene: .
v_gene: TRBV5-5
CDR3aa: CASSLAEFWGKYNEQFF
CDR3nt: TGTGCCAGCAGCTTGGCCGAATTTTGGGGTAAATACAATGAGCAGTTCTTC

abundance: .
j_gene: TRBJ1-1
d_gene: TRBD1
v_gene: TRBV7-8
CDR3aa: CASSRRGQDNTEAFF
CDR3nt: TGTGCCAGCAGCAGAAGGGGGCAAGATAACACTGAAGCTTTCTTT

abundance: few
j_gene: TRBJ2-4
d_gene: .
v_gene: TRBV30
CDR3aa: CAWSKGFGVGKNIQYF
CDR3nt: TGTGCCTGGAGTAAGGGGTTCGGGGTCGGCAAAAACATTCAGTACTTC

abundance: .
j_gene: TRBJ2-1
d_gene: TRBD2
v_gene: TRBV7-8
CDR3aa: CASSLWTSGRVNEQFF
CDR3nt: TGTGCCAGCAGCCTGTGGACTAGCGGGAGGGTCAATGAGCAGTTCTTC

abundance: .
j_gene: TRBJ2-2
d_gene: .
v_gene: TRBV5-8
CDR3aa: CASSPTGKIDTGELFF
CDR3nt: TGTGCCAGCAGCCCGACAGGCAAGATAGACACCGGGGAGCTGTTTTTT

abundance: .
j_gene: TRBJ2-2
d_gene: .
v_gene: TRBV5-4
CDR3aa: CGGATNTGELFF
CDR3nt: TGTGGCGGGGCGACGAACACCGGGGAGCTGTTTTTT

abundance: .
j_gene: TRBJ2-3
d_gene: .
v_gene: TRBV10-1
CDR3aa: CASSPHQGRDTQYF
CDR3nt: TGCGCCAGCAGTCCCCACCAAGGACGAGATACGCAGTATTTT

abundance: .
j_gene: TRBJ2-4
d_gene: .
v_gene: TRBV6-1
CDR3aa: CASSESRENIQYF
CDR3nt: TGTGCCAGCAGTGAAAGTAGAGAAAACATTCAGTACTTC

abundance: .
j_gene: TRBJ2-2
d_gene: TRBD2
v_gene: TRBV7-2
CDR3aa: CASSRTSGGLSTGELFF
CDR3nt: TGTGCCAGCAGTCGGACTAGCGGGGGCCTGTCCACCGGGGAGCTGTTTTTT

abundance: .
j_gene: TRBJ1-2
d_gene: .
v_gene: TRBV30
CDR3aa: CAWSEDRNYGYTF
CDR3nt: TGTGCCTGGAGTGAAGACCGTAACTATGGCTACACCTTC

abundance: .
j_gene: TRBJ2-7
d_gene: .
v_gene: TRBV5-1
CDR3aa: CASSLGSISRDEQYF
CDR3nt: TGCGCCAGCAGCTTGGGCTCCATCAGCCGCGACGAGCAGTACTTC

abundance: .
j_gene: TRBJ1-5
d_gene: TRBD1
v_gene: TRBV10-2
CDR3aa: CASRTGISNQPQHF
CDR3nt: TGCGCCAGCCGGACAGGGATTAGCAATCAGCCCCAGCATTTT